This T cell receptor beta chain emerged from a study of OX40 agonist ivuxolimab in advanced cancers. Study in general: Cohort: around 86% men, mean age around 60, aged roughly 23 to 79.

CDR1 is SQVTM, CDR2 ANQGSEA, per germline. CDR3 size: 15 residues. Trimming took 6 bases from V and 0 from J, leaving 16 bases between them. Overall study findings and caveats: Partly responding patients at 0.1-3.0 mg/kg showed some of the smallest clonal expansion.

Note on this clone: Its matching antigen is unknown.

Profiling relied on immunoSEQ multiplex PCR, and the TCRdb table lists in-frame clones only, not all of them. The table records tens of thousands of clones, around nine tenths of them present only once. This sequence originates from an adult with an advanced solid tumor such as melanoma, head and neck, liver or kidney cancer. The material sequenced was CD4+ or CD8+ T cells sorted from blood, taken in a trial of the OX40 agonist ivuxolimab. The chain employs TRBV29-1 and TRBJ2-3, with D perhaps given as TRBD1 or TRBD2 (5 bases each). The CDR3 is CSVNYRGRSTDTQYF. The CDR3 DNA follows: TGCAGCGTCAATTACCGGGGACGGAGCACAGATACGCAGTATTTT.